This TCR beta chain was documented in a study of blood T cell repertoires in COVID-19. Assay used: immunoSEQ multiplex PCR; TCRdb lists only in-frame clones, some missing. Of 300,000 to 450,000 clones detected, approximately 87% appear once; the ten largest clones hold under 3%. Trimming left V 5 bases short and J 8 bases short, with 12 bases between. The CDR3 consists of 12 residues. From germline, CDR1 is SGHNT and CDR2 YENEEA. The chain uses TRBV11-3 and TRBJ1-1, with TRBD1 as a possible D gene (5 bases). Sequencing was carried out using peripheral blood. This receptor was taken from a woman aged 55-75 years with COVID-19, enrolled during active disease. The CDR3 loop reads CASSLPGGEAFF. The CDR3 DNA reads TGTGCCAGCAGCCTACCGGGGGGAGAAGCTTTCTTT.